The clone carrying this T cell receptor (beta chain) came up many times. Its antigen remains unidentified. The data belong to a study of T cell repertoires in cytomegalovirus infection. Background on the study: Selection of CMV epitopes for the study included recently identified HLA-C-restricted and well-studied HLA-B-restricted ones. Public TCR beta signatures provided an indication of both CMV infection and a matching HLA type. Study-level points and caveats: Dominating the ex vivo response were TCR beta clonotypes that were CMV-specific and HLA-C-restricted.

Germline CDR1 reads MNHEY; CDR2 reads SVGAGI. CDR3 length equals 12 residues. V lost 4 bases, J lost 8 bases, and 8 bases lay in between. Each CDR3 protein is one row after TCRdb ran MiXCR on the reads. The sample has about 480,000 distinct CDR3 sequences; roughly a third are singletons. The sequenced sample was cultured PBMCs, obtained from culture after CMV antigen stimulation. The sequence derives from a human donor in good health (CMV status not recorded). Some clones in this sample may be carry-over from other donors' samples. The V and J genes are TRBV6-5 and TRBJ1-4; no firm D call. CDR3 nucleotides: TGTGCCAGCAGTTTAGACCGAGAAAAACTGTTTTTT. This translates into CASSLDREKLFF.